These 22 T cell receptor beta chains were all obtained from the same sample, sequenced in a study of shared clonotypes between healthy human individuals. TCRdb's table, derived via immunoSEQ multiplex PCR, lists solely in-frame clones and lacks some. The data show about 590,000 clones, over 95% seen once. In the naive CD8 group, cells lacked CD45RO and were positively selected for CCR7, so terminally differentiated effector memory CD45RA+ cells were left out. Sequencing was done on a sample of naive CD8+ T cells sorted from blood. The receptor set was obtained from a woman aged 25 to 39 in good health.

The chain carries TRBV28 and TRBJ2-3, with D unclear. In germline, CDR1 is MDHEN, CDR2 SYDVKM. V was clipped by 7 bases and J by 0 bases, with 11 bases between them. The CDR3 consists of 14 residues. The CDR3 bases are TGTGCCAGCACACGGGCCTATAGCACAGATACGCAGTATTTT. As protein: CASTRAYSTDTQYF. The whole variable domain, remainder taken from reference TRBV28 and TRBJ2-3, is DVKVTQSSRYLVKRTGEKVFLECVQDMDHENMFWYRQDPGLGLRLIYFSYDVKMKEKGDIPEGYSVSREKKERFSLILESASTNQTSMYLCASTRAYSTDTQYFGPGTRLTVL.

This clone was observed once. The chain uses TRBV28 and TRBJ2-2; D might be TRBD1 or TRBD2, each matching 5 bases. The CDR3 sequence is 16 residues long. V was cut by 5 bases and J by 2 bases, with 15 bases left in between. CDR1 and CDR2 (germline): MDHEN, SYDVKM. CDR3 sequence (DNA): TGTGCCAGCAGTAGCACCCTAGGGACCAACACCGGGGAGCTGTTTTTT. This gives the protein CASSSTLGTNTGELFF.

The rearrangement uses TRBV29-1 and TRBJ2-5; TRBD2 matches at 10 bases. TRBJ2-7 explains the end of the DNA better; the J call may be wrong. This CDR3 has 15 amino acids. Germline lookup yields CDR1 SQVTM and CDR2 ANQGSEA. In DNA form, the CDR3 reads TGCAGCGTTGATTCGGTGGCTAGCGGGAGTCTCGAGCAGTACTTC. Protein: CSVDSVASGSLEQYF.

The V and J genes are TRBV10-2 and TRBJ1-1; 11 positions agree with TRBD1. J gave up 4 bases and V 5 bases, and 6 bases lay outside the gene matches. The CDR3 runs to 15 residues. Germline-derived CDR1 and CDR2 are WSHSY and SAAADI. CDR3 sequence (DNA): TGCGCCAGCAGTCGGACAGGGGGCATGGGCACTGAAGCTTTCTTT. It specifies CASSRTGGMGTEAFF.

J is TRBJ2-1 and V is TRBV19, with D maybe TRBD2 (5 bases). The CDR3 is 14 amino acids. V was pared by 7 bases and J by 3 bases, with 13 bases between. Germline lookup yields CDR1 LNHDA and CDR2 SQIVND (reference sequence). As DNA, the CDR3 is TGTGCCAGTAAATGGGCGGAGGACTACAATGAGCAGTTCTTC. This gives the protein CASKWAEDYNEQFF.

CDR3 sequence: CAWSVQGGDEQFF. Written as DNA, the CDR3 is TGTGCCTGGAGTGTACAGGGGGGCGATGAGCAGTTCTTC. This chain uses TRBV30 with TRBJ2-1; 8 bases are shared with TRBD1. Germline loops: CDR1 GTSNPN, CDR2 SVGIG (reference sequence). This CDR3 has 13 amino acids. V shed 0 bases and J 8 bases; nucleotides not matched to a gene: 3.

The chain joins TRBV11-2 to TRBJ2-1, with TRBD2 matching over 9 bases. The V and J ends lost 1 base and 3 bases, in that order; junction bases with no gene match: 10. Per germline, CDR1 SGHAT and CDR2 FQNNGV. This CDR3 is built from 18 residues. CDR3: CASSLGLAGVRDYNEQFF. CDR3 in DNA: TGTGCCAGCAGCTTAGGGTTAGCGGGAGTGAGGGACTACAATGAGCAGTTCTTC.

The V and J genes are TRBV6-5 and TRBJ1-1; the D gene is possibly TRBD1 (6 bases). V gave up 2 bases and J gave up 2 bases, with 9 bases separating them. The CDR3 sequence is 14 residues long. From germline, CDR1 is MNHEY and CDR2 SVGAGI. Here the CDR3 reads CASSYRGKNTEAFF. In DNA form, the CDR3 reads TGTGCCAGCAGTTACAGGGGGAAAAACACTGAAGCTTTCTTT.

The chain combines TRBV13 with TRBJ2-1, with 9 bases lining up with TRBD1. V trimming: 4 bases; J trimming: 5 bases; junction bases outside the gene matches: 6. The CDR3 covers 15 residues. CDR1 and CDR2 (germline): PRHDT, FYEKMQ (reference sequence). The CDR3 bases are TGTGCCAGCAGCTCACTACAGGGGGCCAACAATGAGCAGTTCTTC. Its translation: CASSSLQGANNEQFF. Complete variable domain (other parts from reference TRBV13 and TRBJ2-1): AAGVIQSPRHLIKEKRETATLKCYPIPRHDTVYWYQQGPGQDPQFLISFYEKMQSDKGSIPDRFSAQQFSDYHSELNMSSLELGDSALYFCASSSLQGANNEQFFGPGTRLTVL.

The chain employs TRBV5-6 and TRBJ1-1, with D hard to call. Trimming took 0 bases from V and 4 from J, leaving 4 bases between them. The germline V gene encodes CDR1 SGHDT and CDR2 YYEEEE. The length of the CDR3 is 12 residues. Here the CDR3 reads CASSLGATEAFF. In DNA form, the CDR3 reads TGTGCCAGCAGCTTGGGGGCCACTGAAGCTTTCTTT.

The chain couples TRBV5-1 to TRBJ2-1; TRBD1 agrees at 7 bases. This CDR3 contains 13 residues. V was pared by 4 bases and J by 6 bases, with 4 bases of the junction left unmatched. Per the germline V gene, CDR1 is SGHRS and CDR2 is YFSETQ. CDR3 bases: TGCGCCAGCAGCGTAGACAGGGCCAATGAGCAGTTCTTC. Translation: CASSVDRANEQFF.

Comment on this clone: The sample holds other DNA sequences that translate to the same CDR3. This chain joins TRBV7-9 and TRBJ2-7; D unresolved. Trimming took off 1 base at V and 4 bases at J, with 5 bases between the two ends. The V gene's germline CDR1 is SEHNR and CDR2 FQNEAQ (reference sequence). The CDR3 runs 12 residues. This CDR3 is CASSLDPYEQYF. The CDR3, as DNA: TGTGCCAGCAGCTTAGATCCATACGAGCAGTACTTC. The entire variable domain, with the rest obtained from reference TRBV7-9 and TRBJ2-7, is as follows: DTGVSQNPRHKITKRGQNVTFRCDPISEHNRLYWYRQTLGQGPEFLTYFQNEAQLEKSRLLSDRFSAERPKGSFSTLEIQRTEQGDSAMYLCASSLDPYEQYFGPGTRLTVT.

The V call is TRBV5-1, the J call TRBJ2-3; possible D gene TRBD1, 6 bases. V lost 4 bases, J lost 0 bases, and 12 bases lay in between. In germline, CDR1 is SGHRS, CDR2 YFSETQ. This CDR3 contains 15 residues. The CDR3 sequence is CASSTGTASTDTQYF. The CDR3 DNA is TGCGCCAGCAGCACAGGGACGGCGAGCACAGATACGCAGTATTTT.

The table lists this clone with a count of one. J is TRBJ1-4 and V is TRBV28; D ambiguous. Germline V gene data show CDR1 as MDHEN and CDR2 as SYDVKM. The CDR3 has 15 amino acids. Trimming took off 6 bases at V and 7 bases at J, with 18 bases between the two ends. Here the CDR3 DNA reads TGTGCCAGCAGCCTAACGGAAGGACGCGGTGAAAAACTGTTTTTT. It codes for CASSLTEGRGEKLFF.

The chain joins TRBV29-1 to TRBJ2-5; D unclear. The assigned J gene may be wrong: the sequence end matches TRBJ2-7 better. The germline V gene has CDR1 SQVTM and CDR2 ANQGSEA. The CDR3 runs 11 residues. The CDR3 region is CSVGSGNEQYF. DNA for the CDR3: TGCAGCGTTGGATCTGGGAACGAGCAGTACTTC.

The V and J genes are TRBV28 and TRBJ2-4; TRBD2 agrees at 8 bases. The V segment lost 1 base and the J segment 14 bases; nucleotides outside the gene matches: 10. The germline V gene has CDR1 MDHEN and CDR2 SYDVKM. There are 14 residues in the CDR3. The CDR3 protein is CASSLLLAGVGEYF. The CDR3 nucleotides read TGTGCCAGCAGTTTATTGCTAGCGGGCGTGGGGGAGTACTTC.

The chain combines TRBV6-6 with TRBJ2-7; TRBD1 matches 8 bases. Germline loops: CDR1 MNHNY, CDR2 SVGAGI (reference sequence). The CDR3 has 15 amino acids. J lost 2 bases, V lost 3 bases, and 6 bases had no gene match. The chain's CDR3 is CASSYSTGVAYEQYF. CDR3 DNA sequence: TGTGCCAGCAGTTATTCGACAGGGGTGGCCTACGAGCAGTACTTC.

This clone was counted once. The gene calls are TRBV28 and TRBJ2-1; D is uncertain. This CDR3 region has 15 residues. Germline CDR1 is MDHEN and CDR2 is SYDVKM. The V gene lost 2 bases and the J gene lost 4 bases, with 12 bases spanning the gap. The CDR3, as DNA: TGTGCCAGCAGTTTAAGGAGCGCCCAATACAATGAGCAGTTCTTC. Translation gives CASSLRSAQYNEQFF.

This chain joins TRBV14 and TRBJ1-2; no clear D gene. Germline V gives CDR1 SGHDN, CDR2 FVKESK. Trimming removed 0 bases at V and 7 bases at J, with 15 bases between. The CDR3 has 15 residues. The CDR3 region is CASSQDVTPVFGYTF. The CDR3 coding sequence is TGTGCCAGCAGCCAAGACGTCACCCCTGTTTTTGGCTACACCTTC.

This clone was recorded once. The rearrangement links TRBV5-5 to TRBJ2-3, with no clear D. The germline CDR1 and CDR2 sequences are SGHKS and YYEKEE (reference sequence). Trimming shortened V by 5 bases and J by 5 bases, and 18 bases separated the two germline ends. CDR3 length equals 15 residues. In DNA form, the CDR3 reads TGTGCCAGCAGTCAACCCAACCTCGGCGGAGATACGCAGTATTTT. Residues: CASSQPNLGGDTQYF.

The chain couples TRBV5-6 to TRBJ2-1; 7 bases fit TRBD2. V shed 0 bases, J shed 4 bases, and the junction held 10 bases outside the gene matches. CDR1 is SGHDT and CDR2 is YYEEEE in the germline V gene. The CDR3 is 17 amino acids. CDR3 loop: CASSLAVSLAEYNEQFF. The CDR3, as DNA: TGTGCCAGCAGCTTGGCCGTTTCCCTAGCGGAATACAATGAGCAGTTCTTC. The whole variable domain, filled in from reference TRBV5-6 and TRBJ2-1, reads DAGVTQSPTHLIKTRGQQVTLRCSPKSGHDTVSWYQQALGQGPQFIFQYYEEEERQRGNFPDRFSGHQFPNYSSELNVNALLLGDSALYLCASSLAVSLAEYNEQFFGPGTRLTVL.

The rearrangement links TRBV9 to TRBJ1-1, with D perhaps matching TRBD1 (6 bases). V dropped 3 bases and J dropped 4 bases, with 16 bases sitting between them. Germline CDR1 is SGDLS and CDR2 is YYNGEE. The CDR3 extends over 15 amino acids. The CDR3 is CASSARGAVGTEAFF. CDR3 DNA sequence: TGTGCCAGCAGCGCGAGGGGGGCGGTGGGCACTGAAGCTTTCTTT.